Detailed here is one TCR beta chain. No cognate antigen has been identified for it. No base-level quality is on record; no much larger clone is a single base apart. The data are from a study of blood T cell repertoires in COVID-19 (dated by TCRdb to 2019 to 2021). Turning to the overall study: Collaborator samples came from the United States, Italy and Spain and covered acute and convalescent phases of COVID-19. The prospective study material was composed of cDNA or gDNA derived from T cells, B-cell-depleted T cells, or PBMCs. Subjects who had been exposed to COVID-19, were actively infected with it, or had recovered from it provided the deeply sampled blood TCRbeta repertoires that made up the dataset. The repertoires were made available in a free public database intended to serve as a resource for research on the immune response to SARS-CoV-2. The samples were drawn from the first 160 participants of the ongoing ImmuneRACE study and from 950 to 1,500 subjects provided by 6 global collaborators. The sample metadata nearly always contained a de-identified subject ID, COVID-19 status, age in years and sex. HLA class I and class II types, where available, came from metadata supplied by the sample provider rather than from assay-based typing.

Between the V and J ends, shortened by 0 bases and 5 bases respectively, the junction contains 13 bases. CDR1 and CDR2, per the germline V gene (reference sequence), are LGHDT and YNNKEL. Inclusive of the bounding cysteine and phenylalanine, the CDR3 is 15 residues long. CDR3 DNA only is kept here, 45 bases in frame from base 1. TCRbeta CDR3 regions were amplified from genomic DNA using the immunoSEQ Assay, a bias-controlled multiplex PCR. The study's own analysis went as follows. Within the assay, amplification of reference gene primers was used to estimate how many nucleated cells each sample contained. Sequence reads were collapsed and filtered to measure the absolute abundance of every unique TCRbeta CDR3 rearrangement. For each sample, productive Simpson clonality was calculated as the square root of Simpson's diversity index across productive rearrangements. Held by TCRdb, this immuneACCESS table contains in-frame sequences only and omits some clones. Under half of the omission traces to an unresolved V gene where checked; the cause of the rest is unknown. V, J and clone size were drawn from that table, and D and trimming were deduced from the DNA. This sample is represented by approximately 440,000 clones; 90% of them were singletons. Together, the top ten hold more than 0.55% of the sample.

In the prospective study, participants were about 18 to 100 years old, resided in 25 or so geographic areas of the United States, and were enrolled through a virtual design. To assign participants to cohorts, the prospective study relied on clinical history that participants themselves reported in a screening survey and a study questionnaire. For ImmuneRACE Cohort 3, a participant was defined as recovered based on two consecutive negative NP/OP PCR tests, clearance by a healthcare professional, or resolution of symptoms. Each participant in the prospective study had whole blood, serum and a nasopharyngeal or oropharyngeal swab collected by mobile phlebotomists. Over a roughly 2-month period, participants in the prospective study had the option of providing additional blood draws and questionnaires. Before DNA extraction, blood samples from the prospective study were shipped at room temperature or frozen.

Study-level results and caveats: The amount of clinical and demographic metadata varied by source and participant and was provided uncurated.

Sequences were obtained from PBMCs or T cells enriched from blood (not recorded which). This TCR was recovered from a man aged 18-30 years who had recovered from COVID-19. The sequence joins TRBV3-1 (or the pseudogene TRBV3-2) to TRBJ2-5, with no confidently assigned D gene. In nucleotide form, the sequence is TGTGCCAGCAGCCAAGATCGCTGGGCCCGGGAGACCCAGTACTTC. It is translated as CASSQDRWARETQYF.